This passage covers 26 T cell receptor beta chains from one sample sequenced in a study of Tregs in tolerant kidney transplant recipients. Measured with immunoSEQ multiplex PCR; TCRdb has only the in-frame clones, and not every one. This sample yields some 65,000 clones, of which around 84% are seen a single time; 4.5% to 5.5% belongs to the top ten. The sequenced material came from CD4+ T cells from blood. These receptors were obtained from a human donor in good health.

The CDR3 DNA reads as TGTGCCAGCAGCTCCCGATCCCAGGCACCGAACACTGAAGCTTTCTTT. Its protein product is CASSSRSQAPNTEAFF. V is TRBV7-9 and J is TRBJ1-1; D gene uncertain. V was cut by 4 bases and J by 1 base, with 16 bases left in between. The length of the CDR3 is 16 residues. Germline CDR1 is SEHNR and CDR2 is FQNEAQ (reference sequence).

The rearrangement uses TRBV6-1 and TRBJ1-6; possible D gene TRBD1, 5 bases. Germline CDR1 is MNHNS and CDR2 is SASEGT. V lost 6 bases to trimming and J lost 5 bases, with 14 bases between them. This CDR3 comprises 15 residues. In DNA, the CDR3 is TGTGCCAGCAGCCTGGCCCGGGGGAATAATTCACCCCTCCACTTT. Encoded protein: CASSLARGNNSPLHF.

The chain carries TRBV7-9 and TRBJ2-3, with a tentative D call TRBD2 (6 bases). The V and J ends lost 0 bases and 2 bases respectively, with 9 bases between them. Germline loops: CDR1 SEHNR, CDR2 FQNEAQ (reference sequence). CDR3 length equals 15 residues. CDR3 in DNA: TGTGCCAGCAGCTTAGCTAGCGGAGACACAGATACGCAGTATTTT. Translated, it gives CASSLASGDTDTQYF.

J is TRBJ2-7 and V is TRBV7-9; TRBD1 aligns across 9 bases. V shed 10 bases and J 0 bases; nucleotides not matched to a gene: 4. The CDR3 totals 13 residues. Per germline, CDR1 SEHNR and CDR2 FQNEAQ (reference sequence). The chain's CDR3 is CATRQGVSYEQYF. The CDR3 nucleotides are TGTGCCACCAGACAGGGGGTCTCCTACGAGCAGTACTTC. Full variable domain (outside the CDR3, taken from reference TRBV7-9 and TRBJ2-7): DTGVSQNPRHKITKRGQNVTFRCDPISEHNRLYWYRQTLGQGPEFLTYFQNEAQLEKSRLLSDRFSAERPKGSFSTLEIQRTEQGDSAMYLCATRQGVSYEQYFGPGTRLTVT.

The V gene is TRBV10-3, the J gene TRBJ1-2, with 8 bases fitting TRBD1. V was clipped by 8 bases and J by 6 bases; unmatched bases: 11. The germline V gene encodes CDR1 ENHRY and CDR2 SYGVKD. This CDR3 contains 14 residues. CDR3: CAIGPTGEGDGYTF. The DNA of the CDR3 is TGTGCCATCGGACCGACAGGGGAAGGGGATGGCTACACCTTC.

The genes are TRBV10-3 and TRBJ2-5; possibly TRBD1 for D (5 bases). The CDR3 is made up of 13 amino acids. V was cut by 7 bases and J by 4 bases, with 13 bases left in between. CDR1 is ENHRY and CDR2 is SYGVKD in the germline V gene. Written as DNA, the CDR3 is TGTGCCATCAAGACCCAGGGTGGAGAGACCCAGTACTTC. It yields the protein CAIKTQGGETQYF.

Concerning this clone: The sample has other DNA sequences that encode this CDR3 too. The rearrangement links TRBV7-8 to TRBJ1-1; D remains ambiguous. The CDR3 sequence is 13 residues long. With 1 base removed from V and 1 base from J, the gap between germline ends came to 4 bases. Germline V gene sequence: CDR1 SGHVS, CDR2 FQNEAQ. The chain's CDR3 is CASSLVANTEAFF. The CDR3 DNA sequence: TGTGCCAGCAGCTTAGTCGCGAACACTGAAGCTTTCTTT.

V gene TRBV7-3 combines with J gene TRBJ2-7; possibly TRBD1 for D (5 bases). The CDR3 is 14 amino acids. V was trimmed by 2 bases and J by 5 bases, leaving 13 bases between them. Germline V gene lookup returns CDR1 SGHTA and CDR2 FQGTGA. The CDR3 sequence: CASSLGPGMDEQYF. CDR3 nucleotide sequence: TGTGCCAGCAGCTTAGGACCAGGGATGGACGAGCAGTACTTC.

The rearrangement uses TRBV4-1 and TRBJ2-7; D gene uncertain. This CDR3 comprises 12 residues. V was clipped by 0 bases and J by 4 bases, with 4 bases between them. Germline CDR1 and CDR2: MGHRA and YSYEKL. CDR3 nucleotide sequence: TGCGCCAGCAGCCAAGATGGGTACGAGCAGTACTTC. It codes for CASSQDGYEQYF.

V is TRBV6-1 and J is TRBJ2-3, with D unresolved. Trimming stripped 2 bases from V and 0 bases from J, with 18 bases between. Germline values: CDR1 MNHNS, CDR2 SASEGT. The CDR3 contains 18 residues. The CDR3 DNA follows: TGTGCCAGCAGTGAAAGAGGCTTTGGCATTCGGAGCACAGATACGCAGTATTTT. It is translated as CASSERGFGIRSTDTQYF.

The V gene is TRBV10-2, the J gene TRBJ2-7; 7 nucleotides line up with TRBD2. Germline loops: CDR1 WSHSY, CDR2 SAAADI. This CDR3 spans 13 amino acids. Germline trimming cut 3 bases from V and 6 bases from J; bases unmatched to any gene: 5. CDR3 sequence (DNA): TGCGCCAGCAGTGACGGGAGGTCGGGCGAGCAGTACTTC. Translating it yields CASSDGRSGEQYF.

The chain employs TRBV5-1 and TRBJ2-2; D is unclear. This CDR3 has 16 amino acids. Germline values: CDR1 SGHRS, CDR2 YFSETQ. Trimming removed 5 bases at V and 1 base at J, with 15 bases between. The CDR3 here is CASRWGISGNTGELFF. In DNA, the CDR3 is TGCGCCAGCAGGTGGGGAATATCGGGGAACACCGGGGAGCTGTTTTTT.

This clone was seen more than once but under ten times. This chain uses TRBV4-1 with TRBJ2-5; D gene ambiguous. The CDR3 runs to 14 residues. Germline-derived CDR1 and CDR2 are MGHRA and YSYEKL. With 2 bases removed from V and 0 bases from J, the gap between germline ends came to 7 bases. Here the CDR3 reads CASSQPRDQETQYF. As DNA, the CDR3 is TGCGCCAGCAGCCAACCCCGGGACCAAGAGACCCAGTACTTC.

This chain uses TRBV27 with TRBJ1-5; 8 bases map to TRBD1. V was clipped by 3 bases and J by 3 bases; unmatched bases: 1. The germline V gene encodes CDR1 MNHEY and CDR2 SMNVEV (reference sequence). This CDR3 is 14 amino acids long. The CDR3 loop is CASSLDRDNQPQHF. The CDR3 coding sequence is TGTGCCAGCAGTTTGGACAGGGACAATCAGCCCCAGCATTTT.

This clone appeared a single time. V is TRBV6-5 and J is TRBJ1-2; D remains ambiguous. Trimming removed 2 bases from V and 4 bases from J, with 11 bases in between. The CDR3 has 14 residues. Germline CDR1 reads MNHEY; CDR2 reads SVGAGI. The CDR3 DNA sequence: TGTGCCAGCAGTTACGCTTCCTGGGGCTATGGCTACACCTTC. Translating it yields CASSYASWGYGYTF.

This clone was observed once. The chain is built from TRBV4-3 and TRBJ2-1; D is perhaps TRBD2 (6 bases). Trimming stripped 3 bases from V and 5 bases from J, with 14 bases between. The CDR3 contains 15 residues. Germline-derived CDR1 and CDR2 are LGHNA and YSLEER. CDR3 bases: TGCGCCAGCAGCCAGGGGTTCGGGAGCCACAATGAGCAGTTCTTC. This sequence encodes CASSQGFGSHNEQFF.

This chain uses TRBV11-1 with TRBJ2-3; TRBD1 agrees at 8 bases. The length of the CDR3 is 16 residues. V lost 5 bases and J lost 5; bases outside the gene matches: 12. CDR1 is SGHAT, CDR2 FQDESV, per germline (reference sequence). CDR3 sequence: CASSARQGFLLDTQYF. CDR3 in DNA: TGTGCCAGCAGCGCGAGACAGGGGTTTTTGTTAGATACGCAGTATTTT. Full variable domain (outside the CDR3, taken from reference TRBV11-1 and TRBJ2-3): EAEVAQSPRYKITEKSQAVAFWCDPISGHATLYWYRQILGQGPELLVQFQDESVVDDSQLPKDRFSAERLKGVDSTLKIQPAELGDSAMYLCASSARQGFLLDTQYFGPGTRLTVL.

The chain uses TRBV11-1 and TRBJ2-7, with unresolved D. This CDR3 has 13 amino acids. Germline lookup yields CDR1 SGHAT and CDR2 FQDESV (reference sequence). V lost 0 bases to trimming and J lost 4 bases, with 7 bases between them. CDR3: CASSLAVSYEQYF. As DNA, the CDR3 is TGTGCCAGCAGCTTAGCAGTCTCTTACGAGCAGTACTTC.

The rearrangement joins TRBV28 to TRBJ1-2, with 7 bases identical to TRBD1. Trimming took 5 bases from V and 4 from J; bases not matched to a gene: 4. Germline V gives CDR1 MDHEN, CDR2 SYDVKM. This CDR3 contains 13 residues. The CDR3 coding sequence is TGTGCCAGCAGTATCCGGACAGGCTATGGCTACACCTTC. Its translation is CASSIRTGYGYTF.

The V and J genes are TRBV18 and TRBJ2-7, with D uncertain. This CDR3 is 15 amino acids long. The V end lost 1 base, the J end lost 2 bases, and 12 bases lay between the germline ends. Germline lookup yields CDR1 KGHSH and CDR2 LQKENI. The CDR3 DNA reads TGTGCCAGCTCACCACTCACTAATAGCCCCTACGAGCAGTACTTC. It specifies CASSPLTNSPYEQYF.

The rearrangement uses TRBV4-2 and TRBJ2-5; D remains ambiguous. V was cut by 4 bases and J by 2 bases, with 14 bases left in between. Germline V gene sequence: CDR1 LGHNA, CDR2 YNFKEQ. The CDR3 contains 15 residues. The CDR3 loop reads CASSLTLAEQETQYF. CDR3 bases: TGTGCCAGCAGCCTTACCTTAGCCGAACAAGAGACCCAGTACTTC.

By sample share, this clone is medium-sized (0.01 to 0.1%). V usage is TRBV18 and J usage is TRBJ1-6; TRBD1 might be the D (5 bases). The CDR3 runs 15 residues. Trimming took 3 bases from V and 8 from J, leaving 14 bases between them. Looked up from germline, CDR1 is KGHSH and CDR2 is LQKENI. The CDR3 region has the DNA TGTGCCAGCTCACCTATTGGGGCCAGGGATTCACCCCTCCACTTT. Translation gives CASSPIGARDSPLHF.

The J gene is TRBJ2-2, the V gene TRBV7-2, with D maybe TRBD1 (7 bases). Germline V gene data show CDR1 as SGHTA and CDR2 as FQGNSA. The length of the CDR3 is 15 residues. V gave up 4 bases and J gave up 4 bases, with 13 bases separating them. CDR3 DNA sequence: TGTGCCAGCAGCTCACAGGGGCGGGGCACCGGGGAGCTGTTTTTT. Residues: CASSSQGRGTGELFF.

This chain links TRBV29-1 with TRBJ2-1; D not certain. CDR1 is SQVTM, CDR2 ANQGSEA, per germline. The CDR3 consists of 11 residues. Trimming removed 5 bases at V and 4 bases at J, with 6 bases between. In nucleotides, the CDR3 is TGCAGCGTTACACTGTACAATGAGCAGTTCTTC. Protein: CSVTLYNEQFF.

The V gene is TRBV5-4, the J gene TRBJ1-3, with unresolved D. There are 15 residues in the CDR3. V lost 0 bases and J 0 bases, leaving 7 bases between the germline ends. In germline, CDR1 is SGHNT, CDR2 YYREEE (reference sequence). CDR3 in amino acids: CASSLGGSSGNTIYF. In DNA, the CDR3 is TGTGCCAGCAGCTTGGGAGGTTCCTCTGGAAACACCATATATTTT.

Only a few counts were recorded for this clone. The genes are TRBV27 and TRBJ1-6; D is perhaps TRBD1 (6 bases). CDR1 is MNHEY, CDR2 SMNVEV, per germline (reference sequence). The CDR3 runs 14 residues. Trimming pared 5 bases from V and 12 bases from J, leaving 17 bases between. CDR3 sequence reads: CASSIQGRLGPLHF. The CDR3 coding sequence is TGTGCCAGCAGTATACAGGGACGGTTAGGACCCCTCCACTTT.